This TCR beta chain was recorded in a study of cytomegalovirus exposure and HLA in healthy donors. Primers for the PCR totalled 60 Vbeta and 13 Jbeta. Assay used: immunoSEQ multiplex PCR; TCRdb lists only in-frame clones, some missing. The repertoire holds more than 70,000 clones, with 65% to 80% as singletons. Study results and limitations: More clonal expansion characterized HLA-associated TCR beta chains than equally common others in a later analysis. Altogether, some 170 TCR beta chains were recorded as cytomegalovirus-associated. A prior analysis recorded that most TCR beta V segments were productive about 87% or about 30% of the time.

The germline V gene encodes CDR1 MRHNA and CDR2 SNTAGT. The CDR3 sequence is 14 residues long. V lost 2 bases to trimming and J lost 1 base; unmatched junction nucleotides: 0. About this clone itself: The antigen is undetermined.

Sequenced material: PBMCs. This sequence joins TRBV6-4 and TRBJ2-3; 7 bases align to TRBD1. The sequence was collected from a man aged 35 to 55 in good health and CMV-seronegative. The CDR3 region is CASSDGQGTDTQYF. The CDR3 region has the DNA TGTGCCAGCAGTGACGGACAGGGCACAGATACGCAGTATTTT.